This T cell receptor beta chain is from a study of CD8+ T cells in alopecia areata. Findings and caveats of the study: Against the mouse data, patients shared TCRs less clearly, possibly for HLA reasons.

Details on this clone: The antigen remains undetermined. The sample holds other DNA sequences that translate to the same CDR3.

There are 12 residues in the CDR3. Germline trimming cut 5 bases from V and 5 bases from J; bases unmatched to any gene: 3. The V gene's germline CDR1 is SQVTM and CDR2 ANQGSEA. Following RNA extraction, reverse transcription yielded cDNA that acted as the sequencing template. Sequencing was performed with immunoSEQ multiplex PCR; in TCRdb, only in-frame clones are kept and a portion is missing. The top ten clones hold around 0.44% of a sample with hundreds of thousands of clones, 50% to 60% of them seen once. The J gene is TRBJ2-5, the V gene TRBV29-1; 9 nucleotides line up with TRBD1. The clonotype originates from a human donor with alopecia areata. The specimen was CD4+ T cells sorted from blood, collected at week 0. The CDR3 region is CSVTGGAETQYF. CDR3 bases: TGCAGCGTTACAGGGGGCGCCGAGACCCAGTACTTC.